This T cell receptor beta chain stems from a study of identifying expanded T cells in peripheral blood (dated by TCRdb to the late 2010s). Regarding the research as a whole: Technical replicates were generated by sequencing separate aliquots of the same genomic DNA pool, and four replicates were compared pairwise.

During the collection period, no immune events, such as infections, were documented for the healthy donors. Healthy-donor blood repertoires served as a training cohort to calibrate time-dependent variance in a beta-binomial model of T-cell clone differential abundance. The training cohort was composed of some ten healthy donors, 3 female and 7 male. An age range of about 29 to 65 years, with an average of roughly 40 years, was recorded for the donors. Obtained from a commercial supplier, whole blood was collected from each healthy donor at three time points set around 2 weeks apart. For immunosequencing, genomic DNA was extracted from unsorted whole blood. This clone was picked up a small number of times. Its cognate antigen has yet to be identified. Base qualities are missing; no much larger clone stands one base away. TCRbeta CDR3 regions were profiled with the immunoSEQ Assay using bias-controlled multiplex PCR amplification of genomic DNA. Per the source publication's procedure: To quantify the absolute abundance of each unique TCRbeta CDR3 region, the sequences were collapsed and filtered. Two models were used to test differential abundance: a binomial model (Fisher-equivalent) and a beta-binomial model that adds time-dependent variance fitted from healthy donors. Clones with fewer than 5 combined templates were removed, and a clone was called differentially abundant if the clone's Benjamini-Hochberg FDR was below 0.01. Beta-binomial variance was modeled as a function of total template count across the two samples using the form v = (b*log(k)+a)^2. The source is immuneACCESS, and TCRdb retained only in-frame sequences with V and J called. Part of the clones is not carried over; for the studies checked, unresolved V genes explain less than half of this, and the remainder is unexplained. The V and J calls and clone size are taken from that table; D and trimming were inferred from the DNA. The sample has under 70,000 clones on record, approximately 87% of them singletons. Around 4.7% of the sample rests with the top ten.

The CDR3 holds 14 amino acids from the cysteine to the phenylalanine. Only the CDR3 DNA is retained, 42 bases long and in frame from the first base. V is cut by 0 bases and J by 6 bases, and the space between the germline ends is 9 bases. CDR1 and CDR2 were assigned from the germline V gene as SGHRS and YFSETQ. Results and caveats for the whole study, not just this receptor: For all healthy donors, the variance in clone template counts between two-week samples rose significantly as total template count increased. Across all healthy-donor time intervals, the beta-binomial model significantly lowered both the number of clones called differentially abundant and the false-positive rate. It was expected by the authors that biological variance in healthy repertoires might increase further over much longer intervals, such as months to years. The binomial model flagged around 1.1 differentially abundant clones between technical replicates, compared with about 16 over around two weeks and approximately 19 over approximately four weeks.

Sequenced sample: blood. This clonotype was sampled from a person aged 18 to 75 in good health. The chain was built from TRBV5-1 and TRBJ2-2, and TRBD2 may be the D gene, going by 5 matching bases. At the DNA level, the sequence is TGCGCCAGCAGCTTGGAGAGGGTCCCCGGGGAGCTGTTTTTT. It translates to CASSLERVPGELFF.